This record looks at one T cell receptor (beta chain) sequence and its context. This sample is drawn from a study of blood T cells in healthy people across ages. Together with a sample-barcoded 5' primer, a J-beta primer mix was included in a second PCR lasting about 6 to 11 cycles. MiXCR was run by TCRdb on the 5' RACE reads, yielding one entry per CDR3 protein. There are 1.6 million or so distinct CDR3 sequences in the sample; about 35% occur only once, and about 11% lies in the top ten. Germline lookup yields CDR1 DFQATT and CDR2 SNEGSKA (reference sequence). The CDR3 runs 14 residues. V gave up 4 bases and J gave up 3 bases, with 13 bases separating them.

This chain joins TRBV20-1 and TRBJ2-1; D could derive from TRBD1 or TRBD2 (5 bases each). The source is a woman aged 25 to 45 in good health. The sequenced sample consisted of blood. The CDR3 coding sequence is TGCAGTGCTATCCGGGGCCGACGCTACAATGAGCAGTTCTTC. Translating gives CSAIRGRRYNEQFF.